The 27 T cell receptor beta chains listed next were all sequenced from one sample in a study of T cell responses to AZD1222 COVID-19 vaccine. Clones were sequenced by immunoSEQ multiplex PCR, and TCRdb holds only the in-frame ones, with some missing. The sample yields approximately 150,000 clones, 90% to 95% seen once. The sequencing here drew on peripheral blood, taken 28 days after the second AZD1222 dose. These receptor sequences come from an adult who received the AZD1222 COVID-19 vaccine.

The V call is TRBV4-1, the J call TRBJ1-3; D gene ambiguous. The CDR3 has 16 residues. V was shortened by 2 bases and J by 2 bases, with 13 bases between the two germline ends. Germline-derived CDR1 and CDR2 are MGHRA and YSYEKL. The CDR3 coding sequence is TGCGCCAGCAGCCAACTGCGGGCGGTTGCTGGAAACACCATATATTTT. Translation: CASSQLRAVAGNTIYF.

This sequence joins TRBV19 and TRBJ2-2; 12 bases line up with TRBD2. The CDR3 sequence is 20 residues long. After removal of 0 bases from V and 3 bases from J, the junction contained 11 bases not matched to a gene. Per the germline V gene, CDR1 is LNHDA and CDR2 is SQIVND (reference sequence). The CDR3 region is CASSIDEGLAGGPYTGELFF. The CDR3, as DNA: TGTGCCAGTAGTATAGATGAAGGGCTAGCGGGAGGGCCGTACACCGGGGAGCTGTTTTTT.

This chain connects TRBV4-2 to TRBJ2-7; possibly TRBD2 for D (5 bases). Trimming removed 3 bases from V and 1 base from J, with 19 bases in between. In germline, CDR1 is LGHNA, CDR2 YNFKEQ. This CDR3 spans 17 amino acids. DNA of the CDR3: TGTGCCAGCAGCCACCAAGAGGGCGGGTTGGGGTCCTACGAGCAGTACTTC. Translation: CASSHQEGGLGSYEQYF.

CDR3: CASSRTGDRGNTEAFF. As DNA, the CDR3 is TGTGCCAGCAGCCGGACCGGGGACAGGGGTAACACTGAAGCTTTCTTT. The J gene is TRBJ1-1, the V gene TRBV7-9; 10 bases map to TRBD1. Germline-derived CDR1 and CDR2 are SEHNR and FQNEAQ (reference sequence). CDR3 length: 16 residues. Losses at the gene ends were 5 bases for V and 2 bases for J; bases not matched to a gene: 8.

V is TRBV7-9 and J is TRBJ1-4, with D perhaps matching TRBD1 (5 bases). CDR1 and CDR2 from the germline V gene are SEHNR and FQNEAQ (reference sequence). Deletions cut 3 bases from V and 7 bases from J, with 12 bases between. The CDR3 has 14 residues. CDR3 amino acids: CASSFDREGEKLFF. In nucleotides, the CDR3 is TGTGCCAGCAGCTTCGACAGAGAAGGTGAAAAACTGTTTTTT.

This clone was observed a single time. J is TRBJ2-7 and V is TRBV23-1, with D possibly TRBD1 on 10 matching bases. TRBV23-1 belongs to the ORF category, with a function that is uncertain. The CDR3 has 20 amino acids. With 3 bases removed from V and 3 bases from J, the gap between germline ends came to 30 bases. The CDR3 sequence: CASSQNGTGASGATNYEQYF. In nucleotides, the CDR3 is TGCGCCAGCAGTCAGAATGGGACAGGGGCTAGCGGGGCAACTAACTACGAGCAGTACTTC.

The chain has TRBV5-1 and TRBJ2-1, with 11 bases aligning to TRBD2. This CDR3 comprises 18 residues. V was clipped by 0 bases and J by 4 bases; unmatched bases: 9. CDR1 and CDR2 (germline): SGHRS, YFSETQ. For the CDR3, the DNA is TGCGCCAGCAGCTTGGGTTTGACGGGACTAGCGGTTTACAATGAGCAGTTCTTC. Translation gives CASSLGLTGLAVYNEQFF.

The CDR3 loop is CASSSTGGFPDTQYF. CDR3 nucleotide sequence: TGTGCCAGCAGCTCGACAGGGGGCTTCCCAGATACGCAGTATTTT. The J gene is TRBJ2-3, the V gene TRBV7-9; 10 bases are shared with TRBD1. The germline V gene has CDR1 SEHNR and CDR2 FQNEAQ (reference sequence). The V gene end was trimmed by 4 bases and the J gene end by 4 bases; junction bases not matched to a gene: 5. The CDR3 totals 15 residues.

The rearrangement uses TRBV2 and TRBJ2-4, with a weak D call TRBD1 (5 bases). V lost 8 bases, J lost 0 bases, and 20 bases lay in between. The CDR3 is 17 residues long. CDR1 SNHLY and CDR2 FYNNEI come from the germline V gene. The DNA for the CDR3 is TGTGCCAGCGGGCAGGGAAGATTTCTTCTAGCCAAAAACATTCAGTACTTC. Translation gives CASGQGRFLLAKNIQYF. Together with reference TRBV2 and TRBJ2-4, the CDR3 gives the full variable domain: EPEVTQTPSHQVTQMGQEVILRCVPISNHLYFYWYRQILGQKVEFLVSFYNNEISEKSEIFDDQFSVERPDGSNFTLKIRSTKLEDSAMYFCASGQGRFLLAKNIQYFGAGTRLSVL.

The chain recombines TRBV2 with TRBJ1-3, with D uncertain. Germline loops: CDR1 SNHLY, CDR2 FYNNEI. The CDR3 sequence is 14 residues long. V dropped 7 bases and J dropped 4 bases, with 14 bases sitting between them. CDR3 protein: CASTGPRVGNTIYF. In DNA, the CDR3 is TGTGCCAGCACCGGCCCGCGGGTCGGAAACACCATATATTTT.

This clone was observed once. The genes are TRBV24-1 and TRBJ2-5; D remains ambiguous. The CDR3 totals 12 residues. Germline assignment: CDR1 KGHDR and CDR2 SFDVKD. The ends were cut back, 4 bases at V and 1 base at J, with 3 bases in the middle. The chain's CDR3 is CATSDSQETQYF. For the CDR3, the DNA is TGTGCCACCAGTGACTCCCAAGAGACCCAGTACTTC.

V and J are TRBV6-5 and TRBJ2-5; D remains unclear. This CDR3 spans 12 amino acids. Trimming shortened V by 5 bases and J by 2 bases, and 6 bases separated the two germline ends. CDR1 is MNHEY, CDR2 SVGAGI, per germline. CDR3 DNA sequence: TGTGCCAGCAGTACTTCTCAAGAGACCCAGTACTTC. Amino acids: CASSTSQETQYF.

V usage is TRBV5-5 and J usage is TRBJ2-5; no definite D call. Germline loops: CDR1 SGHKS, CDR2 YYEKEE (reference sequence). Trimming pared 5 bases from V and 0 bases from J, leaving 8 bases between. The CDR3 is 13 residues long. The CDR3 region is CASRPDNQETQYF. CDR3 coding DNA: TGTGCCAGCAGACCCGACAACCAAGAGACCCAGTACTTC.

This chain uses TRBV19 with TRBJ2-2, with a possible D match to TRBD1 (6 bases). The CDR3 runs to 14 residues. CDR1 and CDR2 (germline): LNHDA, SQIVND (reference sequence). V was pared by 6 bases and J by 5 bases, with 13 bases between. The CDR3 region has the DNA TGTGCCAGTAGCGTAGGGGGAATGACCGGGGAGCTGTTTTTT. This sequence encodes CASSVGGMTGELFF.

The rearrangement links TRBV7-6 to TRBJ2-7; 8 positions agree with TRBD1. This CDR3 contains 15 residues. J lost 3 bases, V lost 3 bases, and 7 bases had no gene match. Looked up from germline, CDR1 is SGHVS and CDR2 is FNYEAQ. The chain's CDR3 is CASSFGQGPNYEQYF. CDR3 nucleotides: TGTGCCAGCAGCTTCGGACAGGGACCCAACTACGAGCAGTACTTC.

V and J are TRBV5-1 and TRBJ2-5, with 13 bases lining up with TRBD2. The junction had 11 bases not matched to a gene; V was cut back by 4 bases and J by 5 bases. This CDR3 is built from 17 residues. Germline CDR1 is SGHRS and CDR2 is YFSETQ. The CDR3 DNA is TGCGCCAGCAGCATCCGAGGACTAGCGGGAGAGTACGAGACCCAGTACTTC. Translating it yields CASSIRGLAGEYETQYF.

The CDR3, as DNA: TGTGCCAGCAGCTTAATCGTTTCAGGGGGCGAGCAGTACTTC. Encoded protein: CASSLIVSGGEQYF. The gene calls are TRBV11-2 and TRBJ2-7; 7 bases align to TRBD1. The germline CDR1 and CDR2 sequences are SGHAT and FQNNGV. Germline trimming cut 2 bases from V and 6 bases from J; bases unmatched to any gene: 7. The CDR3 totals 14 residues.

The genes are TRBV7-9 and TRBJ2-7; D is ambiguous. Per germline, CDR1 SEHNR and CDR2 FQNEAQ (reference sequence). Trimming removed 2 bases from V and 3 bases from J, with 5 bases in between. This CDR3 has 12 residues. The CDR3 nucleotides are TGTGCCAGCAGCTTAAACGGCTACGAGCAGTACTTC. Translated: CASSLNGYEQYF.

V gene TRBV6-1 combines with J gene TRBJ1-4; perhaps TRBD1 as D (6 bases). Germline values: CDR1 MNHNS, CDR2 SASEGT. This CDR3 region has 17 residues. Deletions cut 3 bases from V and 0 bases from J, with 14 bases between. In nucleotides, the CDR3 is TGTGCCAGCAGTGAGCCGTACAGGGAAACAACTAATGAAAAACTGTTTTTT. Protein: CASSEPYRETTNEKLFF.

This clone was detected only once. This chain uses TRBV6-5 with TRBJ1-1; no clear D. The germline V gene encodes CDR1 MNHEY and CDR2 SVGAGI. Trimming left V 6 bases short and J 0 bases short, with 8 bases between. CDR3 length equals 13 residues. The DNA of the CDR3 is TGTGCCAGCAGAGCCGTAGTGAACACTGAAGCTTTCTTT. It translates to CASRAVVNTEAFF.

V is TRBV15 and J is TRBJ1-5, with TRBD1 matching 7 bases. The CDR3 sequence is 13 residues long. Germline CDR1 LNHNV, CDR2 YYDKDF (reference sequence). V gave up 8 bases and J gave up 9 bases; unmatched junction bases: 10. CDR3 DNA: TGTGCCACCTCCGACAGGGTGAGGGGGCCCCAGCATTTT. Amino acids: CATSDRVRGPQHF.

The J gene is TRBJ2-3, the V gene TRBV18, with 12 bases matching TRBD2. The CDR3 covers 16 residues. V was pared by 3 bases and J by 4 bases, with 5 bases of the junction left unmatched. The germline V gene has CDR1 KGHSH and CDR2 LQKENI. The CDR3: CASSPLAGGGPDTQYF. CDR3 sequence (DNA): TGTGCCAGCTCACCCCTAGCGGGAGGGGGGCCAGATACGCAGTATTTT.

The sample holds a few counts of this clone. The rearrangement links TRBV5-6 to TRBJ2-7; D is possibly TRBD2 (6 bases). Germline CDR1 is SGHDT and CDR2 is YYEEEE. The V gene lost 3 bases and the J gene lost 3 bases, with 7 bases spanning the gap. The CDR3 spans 12 residues. The CDR3 is CASSWRDYEQYF. The CDR3 DNA follows: TGTGCCAGCAGCTGGAGGGACTACGAGCAGTACTTC. Full variable domain (missing parts from reference TRBV5-6 and TRBJ2-7): DAGVTQSPTHLIKTRGQQVTLRCSPKSGHDTVSWYQQALGQGPQFIFQYYEEEERQRGNFPDRFSGHQFPNYSSELNVNALLLGDSALYLCASSWRDYEQYFGPGTRLTVT.

V is TRBV7-6 and J is TRBJ2-1; D is tentatively TRBD1 or TRBD2 (5 bases each). Germline CDR1 reads SGHVS; CDR2 reads FNYEAQ. V was clipped by 4 bases and J by 9 bases, with 19 bases between them. This CDR3 spans 15 amino acids. The CDR3, as DNA: TGTGCCAGCAGCTATGACACCGGGACCCGAAGTGAGCAGTTCTTC. Its protein is CASSYDTGTRSEQFF.

The V call is TRBV7-2, the J call TRBJ1-5; no clear D gene. This CDR3 region has 13 residues. Per the germline V gene, CDR1 is SGHTA and CDR2 is FQGNSA. The ends were cut back, 5 bases at V and 5 bases at J, with 10 bases in the middle. The chain's CDR3 is CASSLAGDQPQHF. In nucleotides, the CDR3 is TGTGCCAGCAGCCTGGCAGGTGATCAGCCCCAGCATTTT.

V and J are TRBV2 and TRBJ1-2; TRBD1 matches at 7 bases. This CDR3 contains 13 residues. Germline CDR1 reads SNHLY; CDR2 reads FYNNEI. V lost 6 bases and J lost 13; bases outside the gene matches: 14. The CDR3 DNA sequence: TGTGCCAGCAGCCCAGAGACAGGGTCGGTTTTCACCTTC. This codes for CASSPETGSVFTF.

The V and J genes are TRBV7-8 and TRBJ2-1, with 8 bases matching TRBD1. CDR1 is SGHVS and CDR2 is FQNEAQ in the germline V gene. The CDR3 spans 15 residues. J lost 5 bases, V lost 5 bases, and 8 bases had no gene match. CDR3 residues: CASSVTGGRNNEQFF. Written as DNA, the CDR3 is TGTGCCAGCAGCGTTACAGGGGGTCGGAACAATGAGCAGTTCTTC.